One sample yielded the 14 T cell receptor beta chains listed below, sequenced in a study of T cell changes during pregnancy in multiple sclerosis. Libraries were prepared by immunoSEQ multiplex PCR; TCRdb keeps only in-frame clonotypes and omits some of them. Of some 87,000 clones listed, approximately 90% are singletons. The sequenced sample was CD4+ T cells from peripheral blood mononuclear cells, obtained before pregnancy. The receptor set was obtained from a female donor with multiple sclerosis, enrolled in a pregnancy study.

The chain couples TRBV18 to TRBJ2-2; D possibly corresponds to TRBD2 (5 bases). In germline, CDR1 is KGHSH, CDR2 LQKENI. Trimming stripped 0 bases from V and 1 base from J, with 9 bases between. The CDR3 is 16 amino acids. The CDR3 DNA reads as TGTGCCAGCTCACCACCCAGCGGAGTGAACACCGGGGAGCTGTTTTTT. Translation: CASSPPSGVNTGELFF.

The V gene is TRBV27, the J gene TRBJ2-7; maybe TRBD1 (5 bases). V lost 6 bases, J lost 4 bases, and 16 bases lay in between. Germline-derived CDR1 and CDR2 are MNHEY and SMNVEV (reference sequence). The CDR3 is made up of 14 amino acids. As DNA, the CDR3 is TGTGCCAGCAGAGGTATGACAGTGCCGTACGAGCAGTACTTC. Translation gives CASRGMTVPYEQYF.

This rearrangement joins TRBV7-6 to TRBJ2-7; D is perhaps TRBD2 (6 bases). Trimming stripped 4 bases from V and 1 base from J, with 8 bases between. Germline V gene lookup returns CDR1 SGHVS and CDR2 FNYEAQ. The CDR3 is made up of 13 amino acids. The CDR3 loop is CASSWGTSYEQYF. The CDR3 DNA sequence: TGTGCCAGCAGCTGGGGGACTTCCTACGAGCAGTACTTC.

The chain recombines TRBV19 with TRBJ2-5; 12 nucleotides align to TRBD1. From germline, CDR1 is LNHDA and CDR2 SQIVND (reference sequence). This CDR3 has 17 amino acids. With 4 bases clipped from V and 5 bases from J, the junction kept 11 bases outside the gene matches. CDR3 nucleotide sequence: TGTGCCAGTAGTAAGGGGACAGGGGGCATGTCCTGGGAGACCCAGTACTTC. As protein: CASSKGTGGMSWETQYF.

The DNA for the CDR3 is TGCGCCAGCAGCTTGCGGCAAGAGACCCAGTACTTC. Protein sequence: CASSLRQETQYF. This chain uses TRBV5-1 with TRBJ2-5, with D unresolved. From germline, CDR1 is SGHRS and CDR2 YFSETQ. With 1 base removed from V and 2 bases from J, the gap between germline ends came to 3 bases. The CDR3 length is 12 residues.

The chain links TRBV27 to TRBJ1-3; possible D gene TRBD1, 5 bases. The V and J ends lost 0 bases and 0 bases respectively, with 12 bases between them. Germline CDR1 is MNHEY and CDR2 is SMNVEV (reference sequence). The CDR3 extends over 17 amino acids. CDR3 region: CASSLSGLPSSGNTIYF. DNA for the CDR3: TGTGCCAGCAGTTTATCGGGACTCCCGAGCTCTGGAAACACCATATATTTT.

This chain uses TRBV5-1 with TRBJ2-5, with no clear D. V dropped 1 base and J dropped 1 base, with 8 bases sitting between them. The CDR3 extends over 14 amino acids. CDR1 SGHRS and CDR2 YFSETQ come from the germline V gene. CDR3 protein: CASSLPTLQETQYF. In DNA form, the CDR3 reads TGCGCCAGCAGCTTGCCGACACTCCAAGAGACCCAGTACTTC.

The V and J genes are TRBV5-1 and TRBJ1-6; 7 bases map to TRBD1. Losses at the gene ends were 7 bases for V and 6 bases for J; bases not matched to a gene: 7. The CDR3 consists of 14 residues. Per germline, CDR1 SGHRS and CDR2 YFSETQ. In DNA form, the CDR3 reads TGCGCCAGCCGGGGGGGACAGACTAATTCACCCCTCCACTTT. Translated, it gives CASRGGQTNSPLHF.

The chain links TRBV14 to TRBJ2-1; TRBD2 matches 9 bases. CDR1 and CDR2 from the germline V gene are SGHDN and FVKESK. The CDR3 contains 16 residues. With 4 bases clipped from V and 7 bases from J, the junction kept 11 bases outside the gene matches. Written as DNA, the CDR3 is TGTGCCAGCAGCCCTGGCGGGCTAGCGGGATCTAATGAGCAGTTCTTC. It codes for CASSPGGLAGSNEQFF. The entire variable domain, with the rest obtained from reference TRBV14 and TRBJ2-1, is as follows: EAGVTQFPSHSVIEKGQTVTLRCDPISGHDNLYWYRRVMGKEIKFLLHFVKESKQDESGMPNNRFLAERTGGTYSTLKVQPAELEDSGVYFCASSPGGLAGSNEQFFGPGTRLTVL.

This clone was observed a single time. The rearrangement links TRBV7-6 to TRBJ1-1; D gene ambiguous. Germline CDR1 SGHVS, CDR2 FNYEAQ. CDR3 length: 15 amino acids. Trimming cost V 1 base and J 3 bases, with 12 bases left between them. The CDR3 region is CASSLGAYPHTEAFF. DNA of the CDR3: TGTGCCAGCAGCTTAGGGGCATACCCCCACACTGAAGCTTTCTTT. Full variable domain (outside the CDR3, taken from reference TRBV7-6 and TRBJ1-1): GAGVSQSPRYKVTKRGQDVALRCDPISGHVSLYWYRQALGQGPEFLTYFNYEAQQDKSGLPNDRFSAERPEGSISTLTIQRTEQRDSAMYRCASSLGAYPHTEAFFGQGTRLTVV.

The rearrangement links TRBV19 to TRBJ1-2; 9 bases agree with TRBD1. The CDR3 is 14 residues long. CDR1 is LNHDA, CDR2 SQIVND, per germline (reference sequence). V dropped 8 bases and J dropped 5; count of bases not matched to a gene: 9. The CDR3 nucleotides are TGTGCCAGTGACACAGGGGGCGCAACATATGGCTACACCTTC. Its protein is CASDTGGATYGYTF.

The V and J genes are TRBV7-9 and TRBJ2-1; 8 bases fit TRBD2. Germline V gene lookup returns CDR1 SEHNR and CDR2 FQNEAQ (reference sequence). The CDR3 runs to 17 residues. The V segment lost 4 bases and the J segment 6 bases; nucleotides outside the gene matches: 14. CDR3 sequence (DNA): TGTGCCAGCAGCTATACGGGGGGGGTCAGGGCCTCCAATGAGCAGTTCTTC. This translates into CASSYTGGVRASNEQFF.

This clone was picked up many times. The chain employs TRBV4-1 and TRBJ1-3, with D possibly TRBD1 on 5 matching bases. This CDR3 spans 18 amino acids. Germline CDR1 reads MGHRA; CDR2 reads YSYEKL. Trimming pared 2 bases from V and 4 bases from J, leaving 21 bases between. CDR3 protein: CASSQPDMGFSRGNTIYF. In nucleotides, the CDR3 is TGCGCCAGCAGCCAACCGGACATGGGGTTTAGTCGAGGAAACACCATATATTTT.

V usage is TRBV19 and J usage is TRBJ2-1; 9 nucleotides align to TRBD2. The V gene's germline CDR1 is LNHDA and CDR2 SQIVND (reference sequence). The CDR3 runs to 14 residues. Trimming at V came to 4 bases and at J to 3 bases, leaving 1 base not matched to a gene. DNA of the CDR3: TGTGCCAGTAGTAATAGCGGGAGCTACAATGAGCAGTTCTTC. Residues: CASSNSGSYNEQFF. Variable domain in full (rest from reference TRBV19 and TRBJ2-1): DGGITQSPKYLFRKEGQNVTLSCEQNLNHDAMYWYRQDPGQGLRLIYYSQIVNDFQKGDIAEGYSVSREKKESFPLTVTSAQKNPTAFYLCASSNSGSYNEQFFGPGTRLTVL.